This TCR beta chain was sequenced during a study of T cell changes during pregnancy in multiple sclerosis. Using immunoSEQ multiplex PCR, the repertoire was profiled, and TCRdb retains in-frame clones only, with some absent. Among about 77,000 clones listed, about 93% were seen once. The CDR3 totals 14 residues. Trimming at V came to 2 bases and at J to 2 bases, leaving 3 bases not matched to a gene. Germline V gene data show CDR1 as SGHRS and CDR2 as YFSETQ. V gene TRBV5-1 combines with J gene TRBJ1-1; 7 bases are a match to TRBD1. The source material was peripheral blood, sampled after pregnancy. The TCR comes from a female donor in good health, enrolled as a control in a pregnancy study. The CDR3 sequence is CASSLGGRNTEAFF. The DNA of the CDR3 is TGCGCCAGCAGCTTAGGGGGCCGTAACACTGAAGCTTTCTTT.